Given below is one TCR beta chain in context. CDR1 SGHDN and CDR2 FVKESK come from the germline V gene. CDR3 length: 15 amino acids. The junction had 7 bases not matched to a gene; V was cut back by 4 bases and J by 5 bases. This record comes from a study of blood T cell repertoires in COVID-19. Study details: Samples of COVID-19 (acute and convalescent) were obtained from the United States, Italy and Spain. The cDNA or gDNA used as material had been derived from T cells, B-cell-depleted T cells, or PBMCs.

Original data processing: Amplifying reference gene primers gave estimates of nucleated cell counts. Produced via immunoSEQ multiplex PCR; TCRdb's table is partial and in-frame only. The V and J calls and clone size are taken from that table; D and trimming were inferred from the DNA. The sample carries roughly 84,000 clones, approximately 80% recorded once. The source material was peripheral blood. The genes are TRBV14 and TRBJ2-2; 7 bases map to TRBD1. The source of this sequence is a woman of 80 years or more with acute or convalescent COVID-19. Here the CDR3 DNA reads TGTGCCAGCAGCCGACTGACAGGGACAACCGGGGAGCTGTTTTTT. This gives the protein CASSRLTGTTGELFF.